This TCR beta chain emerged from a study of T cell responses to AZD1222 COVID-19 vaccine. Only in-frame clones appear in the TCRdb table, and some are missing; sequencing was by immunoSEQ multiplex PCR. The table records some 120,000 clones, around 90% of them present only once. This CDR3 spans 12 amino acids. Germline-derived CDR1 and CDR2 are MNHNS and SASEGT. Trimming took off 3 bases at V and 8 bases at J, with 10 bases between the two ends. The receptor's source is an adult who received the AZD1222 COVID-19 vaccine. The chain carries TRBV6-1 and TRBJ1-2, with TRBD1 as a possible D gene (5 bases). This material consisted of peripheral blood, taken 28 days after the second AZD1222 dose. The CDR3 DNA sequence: TGTGCCAGCAGTGACCCGACAGTCGGCTACACCTTC. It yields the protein CASSDPTVGYTF.